This is a list of T cell receptor beta chains from one sample in a study of T cell responses to AZD1222 COVID-19 vaccine. TCRdb's table, derived via immunoSEQ multiplex PCR, lists solely in-frame clones and lacks some. The sample gives 130,000 to 150,000 clones, around 91% of which show up once; around 5.2% is in the top ten. The sequences come from peripheral blood, collected on day 0 of AZD1222 vaccination. The receptors come from an adult in good health. Each CDR3 is given with its conserved first and last residue. D genes are given only for firm matches. Where a row states a size, it is once, few, many or the class of an expanded clone; other rows omit it.

>TRBV5-4|TRBJ1-4|NA|NA
TGTGCCAGCAGCTTAAACCATAATGAAAAACTGTTTTTT
CASSLNHNEKLFF
>TRBV11-2|TRBJ2-7|NA|NA
TGTGCCAGCAGCTTGGGGAACTACGAGCAGTACTTC
CASSLGNYEQYF
>TRBV6-5|TRBJ2-7|NA|NA
TGTGCCAGCAGTTACTCGGGCAGCTCATACGAGCAGTACTTC
CASSYSGSSYEQYF
>TRBV6-2/TRBV6-3|TRBJ2-2|NA|NA
TGTGCCAGCAGTTACAAGTCGGGGGTCTTGCCCGGGGAGCTGTTTTTT
CASSYKSGVLPGELFF
>TRBV27|TRBJ1-5|NA|NA
TGTGCCAGCAGTCCCGGGGCGCTCCCCATTTGGGCCCAGCATTTT
CASSPGALPIWAQHF
>TRBV4-1|TRBJ1-4|NA|NA
TGCGCCAGCAGGGACATTGCAACTAATGAAAAACTGTTTTTT
CASRDIATNEKLFF
>TRBV19|TRBJ2-7|NA|NA
TGTGCCAGTAGTGGTCTGGGACTTCCCTCTTACGAGCAGTACTTC
CASSGLGLPSYEQYF
>TRBV5-1|TRBJ2-1|NA|TRBD2
TGCGCCAGCAGCTTAGGTGGGGAGGGAAATGAGCAGTTCTTC
CASSLGGEGNEQFF
>TRBV3-1/TRBV3-2|TRBJ2-7|once|TRBD2
TGTGCCAGCAGCCCTCGGGCTAGCGGGAGTCGAAAATACGAGCAGTACTTC
CASSPRASGSRKYEQYF
>TRBV18|TRBJ2-7|once|NA
TGTGCCAGCTCACCTACCCCGGGGACCGCCTACGAGCAGTACTTC
CASSPTPGTAYEQYF
>TRBV7-9|TRBJ1-2|NA|NA
TGTGCCAGCAGCTTAAAGGACGGAGGGAGGTCCGGTTTGGGCTATGGCTACACCTTC
CASSLKDGGRSGLGYGYTF
>TRBV7-9|TRBJ1-4|once|NA
TGTGCCAGCAGCTTAGCGGACGACGGGGTTAATGAAAAACTGTTTTTT
CASSLADDGVNEKLFF
>TRBV14|TRBJ2-3|NA|NA
TGTGCCAGCAGCGCCCCAGATGACACGCAGTATTTT
CASSAPDDTQYF
>TRBV7-2|TRBJ1-5|NA|TRBD1
TGTGCCAGCAGCTTAATGGGACAGGGGAATCAGCCCCAGCATTTT
CASSLMGQGNQPQHF
>TRBV6-2/TRBV6-3|TRBJ1-1|few|NA
TGTGCCAGCAGTTACACAGGGTTCCGGGACACTGAAGCTTTCTTT
CASSYTGFRDTEAFF
>TRBV4-1|TRBJ1-6|NA|TRBD1
TGCGCCAGCAGTGACAGGGATTCACCCCTCCACTTT
CASSDRDSPLHF
>TRBV6-5|TRBJ1-5|NA|TRBD1
TGTGCCAGCAGAAGGGCAGGGGGTTATCAGCCCCAGCATTTT
CASRRAGGYQPQHF
>TRBV4-1|TRBJ1-2|NA|NA
TGCGCCAGCAGCCAAGCCTTCTTTTCGCAGGCTTTCTATGGCTACACCTTC
CASSQAFFSQAFYGYTF
>TRBV4-1|TRBJ2-3|NA|NA
TGCGCCAGCAGCCAAGTAGACGGGGGTTGGGGTGAAGATACGCAGTATTTT
CASSQVDGGWGEDTQYF
>TRBV6-4|TRBJ2-5|NA|TRBD2
TGTGCCAGCAGTGACGGGAGGGGAGAGACCCAGTACTTC
CASSDGRGETQYF
>TRBV7-2|TRBJ1-5|NA|NA
TGTGCCAGCAGCTTAGGCCCGGGTACTAATCAGCCCCAGCATTTT
CASSLGPGTNQPQHF
>TRBV7-2|TRBJ2-5|once|TRBD1
TGTGCCAGCAGCCCCCAGGGGGTGACCTTGTCCCAGTACTTC
CASSPQGVTLSQYF